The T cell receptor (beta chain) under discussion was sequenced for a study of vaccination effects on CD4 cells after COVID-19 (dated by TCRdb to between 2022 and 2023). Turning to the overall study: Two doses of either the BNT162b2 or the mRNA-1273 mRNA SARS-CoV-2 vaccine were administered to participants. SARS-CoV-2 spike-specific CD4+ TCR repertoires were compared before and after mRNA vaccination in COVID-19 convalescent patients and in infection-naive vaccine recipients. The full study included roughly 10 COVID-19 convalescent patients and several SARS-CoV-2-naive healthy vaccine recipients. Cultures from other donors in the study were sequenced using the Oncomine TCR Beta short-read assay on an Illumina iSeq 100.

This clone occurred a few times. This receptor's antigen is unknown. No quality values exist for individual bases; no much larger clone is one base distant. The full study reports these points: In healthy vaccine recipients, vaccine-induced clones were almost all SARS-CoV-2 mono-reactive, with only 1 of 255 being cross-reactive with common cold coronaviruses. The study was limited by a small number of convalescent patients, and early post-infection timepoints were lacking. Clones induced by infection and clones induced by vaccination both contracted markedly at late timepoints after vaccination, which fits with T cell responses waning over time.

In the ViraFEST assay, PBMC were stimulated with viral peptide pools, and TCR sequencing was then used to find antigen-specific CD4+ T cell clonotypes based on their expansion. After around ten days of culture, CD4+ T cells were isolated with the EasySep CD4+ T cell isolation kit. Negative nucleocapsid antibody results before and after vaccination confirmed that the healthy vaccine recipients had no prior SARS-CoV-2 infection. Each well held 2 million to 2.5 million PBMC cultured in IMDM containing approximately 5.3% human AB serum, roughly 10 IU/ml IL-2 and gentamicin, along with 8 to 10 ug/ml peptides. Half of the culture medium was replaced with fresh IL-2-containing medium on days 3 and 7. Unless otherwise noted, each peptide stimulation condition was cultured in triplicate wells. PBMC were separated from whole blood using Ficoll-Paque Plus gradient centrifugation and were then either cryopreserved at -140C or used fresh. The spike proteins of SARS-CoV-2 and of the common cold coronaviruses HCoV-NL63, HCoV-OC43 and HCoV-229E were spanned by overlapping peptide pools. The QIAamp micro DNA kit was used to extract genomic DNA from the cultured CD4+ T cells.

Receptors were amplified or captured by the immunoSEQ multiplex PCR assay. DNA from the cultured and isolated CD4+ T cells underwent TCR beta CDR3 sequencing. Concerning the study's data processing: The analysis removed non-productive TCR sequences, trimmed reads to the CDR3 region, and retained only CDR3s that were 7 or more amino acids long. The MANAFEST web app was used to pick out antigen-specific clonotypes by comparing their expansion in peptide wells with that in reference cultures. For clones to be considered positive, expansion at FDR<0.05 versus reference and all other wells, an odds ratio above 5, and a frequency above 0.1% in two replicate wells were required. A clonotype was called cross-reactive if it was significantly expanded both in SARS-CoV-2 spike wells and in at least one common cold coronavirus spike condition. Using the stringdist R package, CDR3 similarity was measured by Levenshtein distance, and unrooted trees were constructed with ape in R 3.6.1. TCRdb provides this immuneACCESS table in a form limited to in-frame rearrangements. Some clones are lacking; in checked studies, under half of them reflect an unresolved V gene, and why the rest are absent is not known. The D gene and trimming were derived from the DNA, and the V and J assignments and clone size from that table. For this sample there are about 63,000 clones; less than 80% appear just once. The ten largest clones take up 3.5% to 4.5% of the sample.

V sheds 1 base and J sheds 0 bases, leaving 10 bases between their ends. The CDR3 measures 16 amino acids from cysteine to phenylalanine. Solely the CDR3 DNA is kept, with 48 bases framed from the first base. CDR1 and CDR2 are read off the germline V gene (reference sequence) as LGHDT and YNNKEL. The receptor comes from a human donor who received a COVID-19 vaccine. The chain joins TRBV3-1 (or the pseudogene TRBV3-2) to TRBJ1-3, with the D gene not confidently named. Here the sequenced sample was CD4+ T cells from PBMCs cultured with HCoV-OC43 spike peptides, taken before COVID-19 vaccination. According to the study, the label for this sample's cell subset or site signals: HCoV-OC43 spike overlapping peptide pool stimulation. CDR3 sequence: CASSQGYGNSGNTIYF. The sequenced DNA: TGTGCCAGCAGCCAAGGGTACGGAAACTCTGGAAACACCATATATTTT.